This T cell receptor (beta chain) was identified in a study of early T cells in non-severe SARS-CoV-2 infection. Looking at the study overall: Chains from this unsorted whole-blood bulk RNA could not be paired.

The TCR library protocol was used to attach unique molecular identifiers. These identifiers were attached to individual cDNA molecules. TCRdb fed the 5' RACE reads into MiXCR, producing one record per CDR3 protein. The table lists under 85,000 distinct CDR3 sequences, about 5% of them singletons. In this sample, this clonotype turned up a few times. The source is an adult who was a healthcare worker with PCR-confirmed SARS-CoV-2 infection or an uninfected control (not recorded which). The sample consisted of whole blood, taken at baseline.

The CDR3 reads CSASILAGVNEQYF. DNA of the CDR3: TGCAGTGCTAGCATACTAGCGGGAGTAAACGAGCAGTACTTC. The V and J genes are TRBV20-1 and TRBJ2-7; 11 bases fit TRBD2. This CDR3 is 14 amino acids long. The germline V gene encodes CDR1 DFQATT and CDR2 SNEGSKA (reference sequence). The V gene end was trimmed by 3 bases and the J gene end by 5 bases; junction bases not matched to a gene: 6.